This entry concerns a single TCR beta chain. Its antigen is as yet unknown. The CDR3 has 16 residues. Germline assignment: CDR1 SGHAT and CDR2 FQDESV (reference sequence). Between the trimmed V and J ends, which lost 5 bases and 0 bases, there was a span of 14 bases. Patients picked for sequencing had shown CD8+CD57+ cell expansion detected by flow cytometry. Blood samples were obtained from patients who had received no prior therapy. This record belongs to a study of CD8+CD57+ T cells in acquired aplastic anemia. About the study: Sorted CD4+ and CD8+ cells yielded DNA averaging around 3.2 ug.

General study findings and limits: About 27 CD8+ CDR3 sequences were shared between patients and controls.

Profiling of TCR beta VDJ combinations and CDR3 sequences used genomic DNA as template. TCRdb processed the reads anew with MiXCR; each CDR3 protein has one entry. Altogether 190,000 or so distinct CDR3 sequences are present, around 48% being singletons, with the ten largest covering roughly 2%. This TCR was sampled from a human donor with aplastic anemia. Sequencing was performed on sorted CD4+, CD8+, or CD8+CD57+ T cells (not recorded which) from PBMCs. The gene calls are TRBV11-1 and TRBJ1-3, with D possibly TRBD1 on 6 matching bases. For the CDR3, the DNA is TGTGCCAGCAGCGGCGACAGGACCATCTCTGGAAACACCATATATTTT. Translation: CASSGDRTISGNTIYF.